Sequencing of this TCR beta chain was carried out in a study of T cell responses to AZD1222 COVID-19 vaccine. Study outcomes and limitations: Without day 14 samples, only post-peak T cell repertoires were studied. Recipients of AZD1222 seropositive at baseline numbered only six or seven. An increase in Spike-specific TCR breadth and depth was observed after two AZD1222 doses.

Using immunoSEQ multiplex PCR, the repertoire was profiled, and TCRdb retains in-frame clones only, with some absent. The sample holds over 150,000 clones, almost 90% seen once. The count of this clone is one. The antigen is undetermined. The germline CDR1 and CDR2 sequences are SGHNT and YENEEA. Trimming pared 5 bases from V and 7 bases from J, leaving 12 bases between. The CDR3 has 13 residues. This sequence joins TRBV11-3 and TRBJ2-1, with a tentative D call TRBD2 (5 bases). The material was peripheral blood, obtained on day 0 of AZD1222 vaccination. The receptor was derived from an adult in good health. The CDR3 is CASSLGVGNEQFF. Here the CDR3 DNA reads TGTGCCAGCAGCCTCGGGGTGGGTAATGAGCAGTTCTTC.